This TCR beta chain originates from a study of HIV-infected patients and healthy controls (dated by TCRdb to 2013 to 2016). Background for the entire study: The study asked whether deep sequencing of the TCR repertoire from small blood samples of HIV patients could detect immune perturbation and reconstitution.

To note about this clonotype: The specificity of this receptor is unknown. No base qualities exist here, and no much larger clone lies one base off it.

SuperScript III was used to reverse transcribe 500 ng RNA with primers targeting the alpha and beta constant regions. Separate alpha and beta chain libraries were made by chain-specific third strand synthesis with multiplexing indices. The protocol used a single primer pair to amplify all rearrangements within a chain, which avoided primer bias, and attached molecular barcodes to each cDNA molecule. Purified cDNA was joined by T4 RNA Ligase 1 to a 5' RACE adapter carrying a random hexamer and the SP2 sequencing primer site. The authors primed second strand synthesis from the SP2 site with Phusion polymerase and used slow temperature ramps to favor optimal annealing. Joined together, two random hexamer sequences that had both been added before amplification formed the 12-nucleotide barcode of each molecule. A brief initial PCR introduced P5 and P7 adapter elements together with a second index, and a roughly 23-cycle amplification PCR using P5s and P7 primers was subsequently performed. The libraries went through 27 PCR cycles in total, were quantified on a Qubit, were sized on a Bioanalyzer, and were diluted to 4 nM. The normalized libraries were sequenced on an Illumina MiSeq using 2 x 250 paired-end kits. Reverse transcription reactions underwent purification over MinElute columns, with elution into 10 ul Tris-Cl. A 1:1 ratio of AMPure XP beads was used to clean the adapter ligations after they had run for 20 to 25 hours at 16 degrees C. Per the original workflow: A modified Decombinator that output V, J, insert and barcode information was used to process the demultiplexed FASTQ files. Sequences that shared a barcode but differed from the dominant sequence were treated as errors and discarded, and barcodes were clustered at Levenshtein distance 3 and counted to estimate the original cDNA molecules. Downstream analyses used R packages ineq, vegan, igraph and RCytoscape, with IMGT nomenclature and CDR3 definitions. V gene usage was calculated across distinct sequences, with every TCR tallied a single time to avoid skew from clonal expansion. Similarity networks connected unique CDR3 amino acid sequences within a donor whenever two sequences differed by a single Levenshtein edit. Published HIV-specific CDR3s (about 90 alpha, about 640 beta) and CMV-specific CDR3s (roughly 14 alpha, over 200 beta) were compiled and searched for in the repertoires. Random subsampling to size-matched repertoires showed patients' decreased diversity was not caused by their lower sequence numbers. Using fastp trimming at Q25 and MiXCR clonotype assembly, TCRdb reanalyzed the public sequencing data and kept in-frame beta chains. Every entry covers one CDR3 protein and lists the most common genes and DNA from its rows. Here the V and J calls rest on TCRdb's processing, not on the authors' analysis. The table for this sample lists roughly 9,000 distinct CDR3 sequences; roughly 6.1% of them were counted only once. The ten largest make up approximately 7.7% of the sample.

Whole blood was used without cell fractionation, so all unsorted peripheral T cells were reflected in the repertoire. Ten uninfected healthy donors were sampled as controls, and four of these ten donors were sampled twice two to three months apart. An approximately 2.5 ml sample of peripheral blood was drawn into Tempus tubes for RNA extraction. Residual genomic DNA was removed with the TURBO-DNase kit and globin mRNA was depleted with GLOBINclear. What the work shows at the level of the full study, not this receptor alone: Alpha-chain CDR3s from MAIT cells appeared at high frequency in healthy controls but were severely depleted in HIV+ repertoires. The dynamics of distinct T-cell subpopulations could not be separated, and sequencing depth was restricted, because whole blood was used. Healthy controls shared more CDR3s between individuals than HIV+ patients, by Jaccard index and by count of highly shared sequences. In the study, no determination of donor HLA types was made. Only sixteen HIV-infected individuals were processed, which the authors considered a major limit on how widely the findings apply. Significantly different mean usage between HIV-infected patients and controls was observed for eight alpha and eight beta V genes. Slight age and sex profile differences between the study cohorts did not explain the observed diversity differences. The pairing of alpha and beta chains was not determined in the samples. Rare events from HIV-infected data received too much weight under size-matching, and comparisons were complicated by unequal numbers of distinct sequences between patients and controls. Size-matched repertoire data did not replicate the apparent post-therapy recovery of the Gini index in HIV-infected patients. During therapy, a significant decrease in frequency was seen for HIV-associated CDR3s, whereas no significant change was found for CMV-associated CDR3s, although most of them became more frequent. Compared with untreated HIV+ repertoires, healthy control repertoires had roughly threefold more distinct CDR3s and higher Shannon diversity. HIV-infected repertoires had significantly higher mean Gini indices than controls, possibly reflecting oligoclonality.

The CDR3, cysteine through phenylalanine, is 15 amino acids long. Only CDR3 DNA remains: 45 bases, in frame from the first base. V is trimmed back by 5 bases and J by 6 bases, and the junction contains 8 bases that no gene match accounts for. In the germline V gene, CDR1 corresponds to MDHEN and CDR2 to SYDVKM. The sequence joins TRBV28 to TRBJ2-4; 9 central bases correspond to TRBD2. The source material was blood. The clonotype was recovered from an adult in good health. The sequenced DNA: TGTGCCAGCAGTGCTCCCCGACTAGCGGTAAACATTCAGTACTTC. Its protein is CASSAPRLAVNIQYF.